One TCR beta chain is described in this entry. The sample is drawn from a study of blood T cell repertoires in COVID-19. This CDR3 is built from 13 residues. V was shortened by 9 bases and J by 5 bases, with 15 bases between the two germline ends. Germline CDR1 reads SNHLY; CDR2 reads FYNNEI. Using immunoSEQ multiplex PCR, the repertoire was profiled, and TCRdb retains in-frame clones only, with some absent. There are about 230,000 clones in the sample; 80% to 85% occur only once, and around 30% lies in the top ten. This clonotype was sampled from a man aged 35 to 55 with acute or convalescent COVID-19. Source material: peripheral blood. The chain combines TRBV2 with TRBJ2-3; a possible D gene is TRBD2 (7 bases). The DNA for the CDR3 is TGTGCCAGTAAGCGGGAAGGGGGAGATACGCAGTATTTT. Its protein product is CASKREGGDTQYF.